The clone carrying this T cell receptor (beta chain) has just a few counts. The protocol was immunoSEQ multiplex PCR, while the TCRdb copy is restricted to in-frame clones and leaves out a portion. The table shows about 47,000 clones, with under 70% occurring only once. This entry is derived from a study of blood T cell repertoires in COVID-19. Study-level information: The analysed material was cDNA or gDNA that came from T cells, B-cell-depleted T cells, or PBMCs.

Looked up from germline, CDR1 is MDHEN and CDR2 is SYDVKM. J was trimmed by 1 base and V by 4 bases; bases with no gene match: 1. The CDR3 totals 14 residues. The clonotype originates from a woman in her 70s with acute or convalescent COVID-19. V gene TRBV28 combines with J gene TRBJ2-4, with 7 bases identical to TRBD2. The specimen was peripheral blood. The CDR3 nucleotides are TGTGCCAGCAGTTCGCGGGGGGCCAAAAACATTCAGTACTTC. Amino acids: CASSSRGAKNIQYF.